This TCR beta chain was captured by sequencing in a study of T cells expressing NK-cell markers. Germline V gives CDR1 SNHLY, CDR2 FYNNEI. The CDR3 totals 16 residues. After re-calling the 5' RACE reads, TCRdb lists one entry per CDR3 protein, DNA absent. In total, the table holds some 340,000 distinct CDR3 sequences. The chain recombines TRBV2 with TRBJ2-7. The source is a man between 18 and 69 years old in good health. Sequencing was carried out using blood T cells: a sorted CD56 or NKG2C T cell subset, CD4+ or CD8+ T cells, or bulk PBMC T cells (not recorded which). This CDR3 reads CASSEFRRVGPYEQYF.